This T cell receptor (beta chain) emerged from a study of blood T cell repertoires in COVID-19 (dated by TCRdb to about 2020). Turning to the overall study: The collaborator samples originated in the United States, Italy and Spain and spanned the acute and convalescent phases of COVID-19. The samples were drawn from the first 160 participants of the ongoing ImmuneRACE study and from 950 to 1,500 subjects provided by 6 global collaborators. The repertoires were released in a freely available public database meant as a resource for research on the immune response to SARS-CoV-2. Where HLA class I and class II types were available, the types were taken from metadata supplied by the sample provider, not from assay-based typing. The prospective study material was composed of cDNA or gDNA derived from T cells, B-cell-depleted T cells, or PBMCs. Nearly every sample came with metadata listing a de-identified subject ID, COVID-19 status, age in years and sex. Subjects who had been exposed to COVID-19, were actively infected with it, or had recovered from it provided the deeply sampled blood TCRbeta repertoires that made up the dataset. General study outcomes and caveats: Clinical and demographic metadata were provided uncurated, with the amount varying by source and participant.

CDR1 is given as MNHNY and CDR2 as SVGAGI, both from the germline V gene (reference sequence). The CDR3 goes from the cysteine to the phenylalanine over 13 residues. Here the CDR3 DNA is all that survives: 39 bases in frame from base 1. Trimming costs V 7 bases and J 3 bases, and their ends lie 12 bases apart. Concerning this clone: No antigen is known for it. Base qualities are not recorded, but no much larger clone differs from it by a single base.

At one collaborating source in Seattle, patients were enrolled during active infection and were followed longitudinally through the course of disease. Whole blood was collected in K2EDTA tubes by collaborating institutions according to the institutions' own protocols. For TCRbeta analysis, collaborators shipped samples as frozen whole blood, isolated PBMCs, or DNA extracted from either of those sample types. TCRbeta CDR3 regions were amplified from genomic DNA by means of the immunoSEQ Assay, a bias-controlled multiplex PCR. Under the source paper's analysis protocol: The number of nucleated cells in each sample was estimated by amplification of reference gene primers within the assay. To quantify the absolute abundance of each unique TCRbeta CDR3 rearrangement, sequence reads were collapsed and filtered. Productive Simpson clonality was computed per sample as the square root of Simpson's diversity index over productive rearrangements. TCRdb provides this immuneACCESS table in a form limited to in-frame rearrangements. Some clones are lacking; in checked studies, under half of them reflect an unresolved V gene, and why the rest are absent is not known. V, J and clone size reflect that table, while D and trimming were determined from the DNA. This sample is represented by some 270,000 clones; 86% of them were singletons. The ten largest account for about 6% of the sample.

Recombination connected TRBV6-6 to TRBJ1-1, with the D gene uncertain. This receptor was taken from a woman aged 80 or older with COVID-19, enrolled during active disease. The sample was peripheral blood. The CDR3 loop reads CASTRFGDTEAFF. The sequence in DNA is TGTGCCAGCACCCGATTCGGGGACACTGAAGCTTTCTTT.